This TCR beta chain was captured by sequencing in a study of post-analysis software for immune sequencing data. Study in general: The disease courses covered relapsing-remitting, secondary progressive and progressive-relapsing multiple sclerosis.

The CDR3 covers 18 residues. The germline V gene encodes CDR1 SGHRS and CDR2 YFSETQ. V gave up 0 bases and J gave up 0 bases, with 18 bases separating them. Unique molecular identifiers featured in each of the TCR beta cDNA libraries. Input of about 0.9 to 10 million T cells yielded 400,000 to 550,000 cDNA molecules. TCRdb analysed the PCR reads with MiXCR anew, one entry per CDR3 protein. Of around 710,000 distinct CDR3 sequences listed, under 60% are singletons. Study-level results: Controls had significantly higher normalized Chao1 diversity than multiple sclerosis patients. TRBV5-6, TRBV5-1 and TRBV20-1 were among a few TRBV segments more frequent in patients than controls.

Concerning this clonotype itself: The antigen is not known.

The rearrangement joins TRBV5-1 to TRBJ2-5; D could derive from TRBD1 or TRBD2 (5 bases each). The sequence came from a girl between 5 and 17 years old with multiple sclerosis. Source material: blood. DNA for the CDR3: TGCGCCAGCAGCTTGGAAAAAGGGGACCGACAGTACCAAGAGACCCAGTACTTC. This gives the protein CASSLEKGDRQYQETQYF.